The 13 T cell receptor beta chains in this list originate from one sample, sequenced in a study of T cell responses to AZD1222 COVID-19 vaccine. Here immunoSEQ multiplex PCR was the method, and the copy in TCRdb shows in-frame clones only, minus some. The sample holds about 160,000 clones, about 95% seen once. Sequencing was performed on peripheral blood, taken on day 0 of AZD1222 vaccination. The receptor set was obtained from an adult in good health.

This rearrangement joins TRBV9 to TRBJ2-3, with 11 bases that match TRBD2. The ends lost 0 bases at V and 6 bases at J; junction bases unmatched: 9. The V gene's germline CDR1 is SGDLS and CDR2 YYNGEE. The CDR3 loop spans 17 amino acids. The CDR3 is CASSVGGTSGEWDTQYF. CDR3 coding DNA: TGTGCCAGCAGCGTAGGAGGGACTAGCGGAGAGTGGGATACGCAGTATTTT.

The rearrangement joins TRBV28 to TRBJ1-1; 8 nucleotides line up with TRBD1. The V gene end was trimmed by 6 bases and the J gene end by 4 bases; junction bases not matched to a gene: 4. The CDR3 is made up of 13 amino acids. Germline CDR1 MDHEN, CDR2 SYDVKM. CDR3 coding DNA: TGTGCCAGCAGGCAAACAGGGGGCACTGAAGCTTTCTTT. Amino acids: CASRQTGGTEAFF.

This chain links TRBV7-3 with TRBJ2-7, with TRBD2 identical over 8 bases. The germline V gene has CDR1 SGHTA and CDR2 FQGTGA. There are 17 residues in the CDR3. Trimming at V came to 4 bases and at J to 7 bases, leaving 18 bases not matched to a gene. The DNA of the CDR3 is TGTGCCAGCAGCTCCTTCGAGGGTAGGCGGGAGGTACGGGAGCAGTACGTC. It specifies CASSSFEGRREVREQYV.

Details on this clone: Other DNA sequences in the sample encode the same CDR3. This chain connects TRBV5-1 to TRBJ1-5; 8 nucleotides line up with TRBD1. Germline values: CDR1 SGHRS, CDR2 YFSETQ. V shed 0 bases and J 7 bases; nucleotides not matched to a gene: 3. This CDR3 has 14 residues. CDR3 in DNA: TGCGCCAGCAGCTTGGATGGACAGGGCCAGCCCCAGCATTTT. It specifies CASSLDGQGQPQHF.

This chain uses TRBV7-9 with TRBJ1-2; D is unresolved. The V end was cut by 5 bases, the J end by 4 bases, with 8 bases between. The germline CDR1 and CDR2 sequences are SEHNR and FQNEAQ (reference sequence). CDR3 length equals 12 residues. The CDR3 is CASSPEIYGYTF. In DNA, the CDR3 is TGTGCCAGCAGCCCCGAGATCTATGGCTACACCTTC.

The chain carries TRBV19 and TRBJ1-2; TRBD1 is a possible D gene (6 bases). CDR3 length: 14 amino acids. Deletions cut 4 bases from V and 3 bases from J, with 12 bases between. Per the germline V gene, CDR1 is LNHDA and CDR2 is SQIVND (reference sequence). The DNA of the CDR3 is TGTGCCAGTAGTAACCAGGGGCACCACTATGGCTACACCTTC. Protein product: CASSNQGHHYGYTF.

The chain uses TRBV5-8 and TRBJ1-2, with a weak D call TRBD1 (5 bases). The CDR3 totals 13 residues. V lost 5 bases and J lost 8, with 16 bases in between. Germline CDR1 is SGHTS and CDR2 is YDEGEE. The CDR3 loop is CASRQQAPDGYTF. In nucleotides, the CDR3 is TGTGCCAGCAGACAACAGGCCCCCGACGGCTACACCTTC.

The V gene is TRBV29-1, the J gene TRBJ1-1, with 7 bases identical to TRBD1. Trimming removed 7 bases from V and 8 bases from J; junction bases left unmatched: 4. CDR3 length equals 10 residues. Per germline, CDR1 SQVTM and CDR2 ANQGSEA. The CDR3 nucleotides are TGCAGCGCCCTGACAGGGGAAGCTTTCTTT. Residues: CSALTGEAFF.

This clone was counted only a few times. The V and J genes are TRBV5-1 and TRBJ1-4; D remains unclear. V lost 3 bases and J lost 4, with 7 bases in between. CDR3 length: 13 residues. The V gene's germline CDR1 is SGHRS and CDR2 YFSETQ. The CDR3 protein is CASSSEHNEKLFF. The CDR3, as DNA: TGCGCCAGCAGCTCGGAGCATAATGAAAAACTGTTTTTT.

V is TRBV6-4 and J is TRBJ2-1, with D possibly called TRBD1 or TRBD2 (5 bases each). Germline V gene lookup returns CDR1 MRHNA and CDR2 SNTAGT. CDR3 length equals 13 residues. V gave up 3 bases and J gave up 8 bases, with 11 bases separating them. CDR3 bases: TGTGCCAGCAGTGAGGGGGAGACGGATGAGCAGTTCTTC. Translating gives CASSEGETDEQFF.

This clone was counted a single time. The chain recombines TRBV5-1 with TRBJ2-5; 10 nucleotides line up with TRBD1. The CDR3 is made up of 17 amino acids. Germline loops: CDR1 SGHRS, CDR2 YFSETQ. V trimming: 2 bases; J trimming: 5 bases; junction bases outside the gene matches: 12. The CDR3 loop is CASSLGAQTGGGETQYF. In DNA, the CDR3 is TGCGCCAGCAGCTTAGGCGCCCAGACAGGGGGCGGTGAGACCCAGTACTTC.

The V and J genes are TRBV28 and TRBJ2-7; no definite D call. V lost 7 bases, J lost 10 bases, and 14 bases lay in between. The length of the CDR3 is 11 residues. Germline V gene sequence: CDR1 MDHEN, CDR2 SYDVKM. The CDR3 region is CASNEKGIQYV. CDR3 in DNA: TGTGCCAGCAACGAAAAGGGTATACAGTACGTC.

This rearrangement joins TRBV7-9 to TRBJ1-2, with D maybe TRBD1 (5 bases). V lost 0 bases and J lost 5, with 16 bases in between. The CDR3 consists of 16 residues. The germline V gene has CDR1 SEHNR and CDR2 FQNEAQ (reference sequence). The DNA of the CDR3 is TGTGCCAGCAGCTTAGCGAACCTGGGGCCGGGATATGGCTACACCTTC. Amino acid sequence: CASSLANLGPGYGYTF.